Listed below are T cell receptor beta chains from one sample, sequenced in a study of blood T cell repertoires in COVID-19. Assay used: immunoSEQ multiplex PCR; TCRdb lists only in-frame clones, some missing. Of tens of thousands of clones listed, more than 75% are singletons. Sequencing was done on a sample of peripheral blood. These receptors were obtained from a man aged 60 to 69 with COVID-19, enrolled during active disease. Both conserved end residues are part of each CDR3. D genes are given only for firm matches. Not all rows give a size; the values are once, few, many and, for expanded clones, a class.

V gene,J gene,D gene,clone size,CDR3 DNA,CDR3 protein
TRBV3-1/TRBV3-2,TRBJ2-7,NA,NA,TGTGCCAGCAGCCAAGAAACGGGGAACTACGAGCAGTACTTC,CASSQETGNYEQYF
TRBV19,TRBJ1-3,TRBD1,NA,TGTGCCAGTAACAGGGGAGGAAACACCATATATTTT,CASNRGGNTIYF
TRBV6-5,TRBJ1-6,TRBD1,NA,TGTGCCAGCAGGGGGGGGACAGGGAAAGATTCACCCCTCCACTTT,CASRGGTGKDSPLHF
TRBV19,TRBJ2-7,TRBD1,NA,TGTGCCAGTAGTATACTGACAGGGGGTGACTTGAACGAGCAGTACTTC,CASSILTGGDLNEQYF
TRBV3-1/TRBV3-2,TRBJ1-2,TRBD1,NA,TGTGCCAGCAGCGGACAGGGATACTATGGCTACACCTTC,CASSGQGYYGYTF
TRBV7-9,TRBJ2-3,NA,NA,TGTGCCAGCAGCTTGTCTGGACAGCACACAGATACGCAGTATTTT,CASSLSGQHTDTQYF
TRBV18,TRBJ2-3,TRBD2,NA,TGTGCCAGCTCACCAGTCTATGAAACTAGCGGGAGCACAGATACGCAGTATTTT,CASSPVYETSGSTDTQYF
TRBV2,TRBJ2-2,TRBD1,NA,TGTGCCAGCAGAGACAGGGGGCCCGGGGAGCTGTTTTTT,CASRDRGPGELFF
TRBV5-6,TRBJ1-4,NA,NA,TGTGCCAGCAGCACCGACAGGCTTAGGGGTGAAAAACTGTTTTTT,CASSTDRLRGEKLFF
TRBV20-1,TRBJ1-6,NA,NA,TGCAGTGCTAGTACAGGGTTGGATAATTCACCCCTCCACTTT,CSASTGLDNSPLHF
TRBV24-1,TRBJ1-1,NA,NA,TGTGCCACCAGTGACCCCGGGATCAACTGCACTGAAGCTTTCTTT,CATSDPGINCTEAFF
TRBV19,TRBJ2-6,NA,NA,TGTGCCAGTAGTACTGCTGGGGCCAACGTCCTGACTTTC,CASSTAGANVLTF
TRBV30,TRBJ1-6,TRBD1,NA,TGTGCCTGGAGTACCCAGGGGGAATGGTATTCACCCCTCCACTTT,CAWSTQGEWYSPLHF
TRBV4-2,TRBJ1-3,NA,NA,TGTGCCAGCAGCCAAGACTGGGGACTTGGAAACACCATATATTTT,CASSQDWGLGNTIYF
TRBV21-1,TRBJ1-1,NA,NA,TGTGCCAGCAGCGCCCGGCTACAGGGGGCGCGGATCGAAGCTTTCTTT,CASSARLQGARIEAFF
TRBV5-5,TRBJ1-4,NA,NA,TGTGCCAGCAGTTCAGGCCCCTTTAAACTGTTTTTT,CASSSGPFKLFF
TRBV2,TRBJ1-2,TRBD1,NA,TGTGCCAGCAGTGAAGCCTGGGGCTTGACAGGGCAAGGCTATGGCTACACCTTC,CASSEAWGLTGQGYGYTF
TRBV12-3/TRBV12-4,TRBJ2-7,NA,NA,TGTGCCAGCAGACGCGATGGGCGCGAGCAGTACTTC,CASRRDGREQYF
TRBV5-1,TRBJ2-1,TRBD2,NA,TGCGCCAGCAGCACGAACCGGGACTATCTCAATGAGCAGTTCTTC,CASSTNRDYLNEQFF
TRBV15,TRBJ2-1,NA,NA,TGTGCCACCAGCAGAGATGGAGCGACAGCGAGCAATGAGCAGTTCTTC,CATSRDGATASNEQFF
TRBV19,TRBJ2-1,TRBD2,NA,TGTGCCAGTAGTAGAGGGATTCTAGCGGGGGGCTTCAATGAGCAGTTCTTC,CASSRGILAGGFNEQFF
TRBV27,TRBJ1-2,NA,NA,TGTGCCAGCAGTTTATGGGAGGGACATGGCTACACCTTC,CASSLWEGHGYTF
TRBV24-1,TRBJ2-5,TRBD2,few,TGTGCCACCAGTGAATCTAGCGGGATCCAAGAGACCCAGTACTTC,CATSESSGIQETQYF
TRBV28,TRBJ1-4,NA,NA,TGTGCCAGCAGGACCGGGACAGAAAAACTGTTTTTT,CASRTGTEKLFF
TRBV7-2,TRBJ2-2,NA,once,TGTGCCAGCAGCTCACACCGACAGTCCGGGGAGCTGTTTTTT,CASSSHRQSGELFF
TRBV6-2/TRBV6-3,TRBJ2-3,TRBD2,few,TGTGCCAGCAGTTACTCTGGACTAGCGGGGGAGGAAGATACGCAGTATTTT,CASSYSGLAGEEDTQYF
TRBV7-2,TRBJ2-2,NA,NA,TGTGCCAGCAGCTTAGATCTGTCGGGGGAGCTGTTTTTT,CASSLDLSGELFF
TRBV24-1,TRBJ2-7,TRBD2,NA,TGTGCCACCAGTGATTCGACGGGGCGGGAGGGTTTATACGAGCAGTACTTC,CATSDSTGREGLYEQYF
TRBV10-3,TRBJ1-6,NA,NA,TGTGCCATCAGAACAGAACTCTCCTATAATTCACCCCTCCACTTT,CAIRTELSYNSPLHF
TRBV5-4,TRBJ2-5,TRBD2,few,TGTGCCAGCAGCTTGCTGGGACTAGCGGATTGGAAAGAGACCCAGTACTTC,CASSLLGLADWKETQYF
TRBV5-1,TRBJ1-1,NA,NA,TGCGCCAGCAGCCCGAGGGCGGGAAAGGTGGCAGGGTACACTGAAGCTTTCTTT,CASSPRAGKVAGYTEAFF
TRBV11-2,TRBJ2-7,TRBD1,NA,TGTGCCAGCAGGACTCAAACAGGGGCCTACGAGCAGTACTTC,CASRTQTGAYEQYF
TRBV2,TRBJ2-3,NA,few,TGTGCCAGCAGAGGGACAACTAGCACAGATACGCAGTATTTT,CASRGTTSTDTQYF
TRBV9,TRBJ2-3,NA,NA,TGTGCCAGCAGCGTGATAGCGGATAGCACAGATACGCAGTATTTT,CASSVIADSTDTQYF
TRBV24-1,TRBJ2-2,NA,NA,TGTGCCACCAGTGATTTGCAATCTAGTCAGGGGCCGAACACCGGGGAGCTGTTTTTT,CATSDLQSSQGPNTGELFF
TRBV3-1/TRBV3-2,TRBJ2-3,TRBD2,NA,TGTGCCAGCAGCCTCGGACTAGCGGTCCAGTTCACAGATACGCAGTATTTT,CASSLGLAVQFTDTQYF
TRBV11-2,TRBJ1-5,NA,few,TGTGCCAGCAGCTTACAGCCAGGGTTAGATCAGCCCCAGCATTTT,CASSLQPGLDQPQHF
TRBV7-9,TRBJ1-1,NA,once,TGTGCCAGCAGGACTCAGGACATCAACACTGAAGCTTTCTTT,CASRTQDINTEAFF
TRBV10-3,TRBJ2-2,NA,NA,TGTGCCATCAGTAGACAGGGACTGGACACCGGGGAGCTGTTTTTT,CAISRQGLDTGELFF
TRBV10-1,TRBJ1-1,NA,NA,TGCGCCAGCAGTGAGTCGACGGCCTTACGTGGGCACAGGGCTACTGAAGCTTTCTTT,CASSESTALRGHRATEAFF
TRBV2,TRBJ2-1,TRBD2,once,TGTGCCAGCAGTTCCCTAGCGGGAGGGGTCTACAATGAGCAGTTCTTC,CASSSLAGGVYNEQFF
TRBV19,TRBJ1-4,NA,NA,TGTGCCAGTATTAGTCTCGGGGCAACTAATGAAAAACTGTTTTTT,CASISLGATNEKLFF
TRBV5-1,TRBJ2-5,TRBD2,once,TGCGCCAGCAGCCCACTAGCGAGTGGGGAGACCCAGTACTTC,CASSPLASGETQYF
TRBV2,TRBJ1-2,TRBD1,many,TGTGCCAGCACCTGGACAGGGGATGGCTACACCTTC,CASTWTGDGYTF
TRBV28,TRBJ1-2,NA,NA,TGTGCCAGCAGTTTCGGGGGGCGGGGGGGCTACACCTTC,CASSFGGRGGYTF
TRBV9,TRBJ1-2,NA,NA,TGTGCCAGCAGCGTAGCGGCGGGGTCTCCGGGTGGCTACACCTTC,CASSVAAGSPGGYTF
TRBV19,TRBJ2-2,TRBD2,once,TGTGCCAGTAGTCTACGGACTAGCGGGGCCGGGGAGCTGTTTTTT,CASSLRTSGAGELFF
TRBV19,TRBJ1-2,TRBD1,few,TGTGCCAGTAGTATATCCGCCGGGACAGACTATGGCTACACCTTC,CASSISAGTDYGYTF
TRBV24-1,TRBJ1-1,TRBD1,NA,TGTGCCACCAGTGACGCACGGACAGGGGACACTGAAGCTTTCTTT,CATSDARTGDTEAFF
TRBV2,TRBJ2-5,NA,NA,TGTGCCAGCAGCGCCACAGGGTTCCAAGAGACCCAGTACTTC,CASSATGFQETQYF
TRBV9,TRBJ1-2,NA,NA,TGTGCCAGCAGCGGACAGAGGACAGCCCAACCCGTCTATGGCTACACCTTC,CASSGQRTAQPVYGYTF
TRBV24-1,TRBJ2-1,TRBD1,NA,TGTGCCACCAGTGACCTCTGGACAGGGGGCATCTATGAGCAGTTCTTC,CATSDLWTGGIYEQFF
TRBV5-1,TRBJ1-4,NA,NA,TGCGCCAGCAGCTCAGGACGGACTGCAACTAATGAAAAACTGTTTTTT,CASSSGRTATNEKLFF
TRBV5-1,TRBJ1-4,NA,once,TGCGCCAGCAGCTTTGGGAACAGGGACGGGAATGAAAAACTGTTTTTT,CASSFGNRDGNEKLFF
TRBV5-5,TRBJ2-3,TRBD1,NA,TGTGCCAGCAGCTTGGATGAGGGGGCCTTGACGCAGTATTTT,CASSLDEGALTQYF
TRBV12-2,TRBJ1-5,NA,NA,TGTGCAAGTCGCTACGGCGTCGGGGTCGGCTATACCGACGGTCAGCCCCAGCATTTT,CASRYGVGVGYTDGQPQHF